This TCR beta chain is from a study of read filtering for tumor transcriptome and immune sequencing. Points from the study as a whole: The sorted CD138-negative fraction was a mixed bone marrow immune population, not purified T cells.

Sampling of bone marrow took place during active disease in every patient. This clonotype showed up just a few times. The antigen is not known. This library used about 400 ng RNA and molecular barcoded adaptors spanning alpha/delta and beta/gamma chains. TCRdb processed the reads anew with MiXCR; each CDR3 protein has one entry. This repertoire shows around 41,000 distinct CDR3 sequences, 13% to 15% found once; its top ten account for roughly 18%. Germline CDR1 reads SNHLY; CDR2 reads FYNNEI. The CDR3 has 15 amino acids. V was shortened by 8 bases and J by 0 bases, with 13 bases between the two germline ends.

The V call is TRBV2, the J call TRBJ1-4; D is possibly TRBD1 (6 bases). This sequence was found in a donor aged 40 or older with multiple myeloma. The sequencing input was a population of CD138-negative cells sorted from bone marrow. CDR3 sequence: CASAPGDTTNEKLFF. CDR3 nucleotides: TGTGCCAGCGCCCCAGGGGACACAACTAATGAAAAACTGTTTTTT.